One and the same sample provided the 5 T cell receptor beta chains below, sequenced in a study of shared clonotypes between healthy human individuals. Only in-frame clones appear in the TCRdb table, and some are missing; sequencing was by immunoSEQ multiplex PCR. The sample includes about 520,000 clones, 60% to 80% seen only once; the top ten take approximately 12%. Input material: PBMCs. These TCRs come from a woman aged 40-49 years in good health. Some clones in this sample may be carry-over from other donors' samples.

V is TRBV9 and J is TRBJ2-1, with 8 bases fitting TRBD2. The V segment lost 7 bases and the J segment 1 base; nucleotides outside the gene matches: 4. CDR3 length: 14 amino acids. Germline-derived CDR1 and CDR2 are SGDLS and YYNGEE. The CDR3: CASGVAGSYNEQFF. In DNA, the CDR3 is TGTGCCAGCGGGGTAGCGGGATCCTACAATGAGCAGTTCTTC.

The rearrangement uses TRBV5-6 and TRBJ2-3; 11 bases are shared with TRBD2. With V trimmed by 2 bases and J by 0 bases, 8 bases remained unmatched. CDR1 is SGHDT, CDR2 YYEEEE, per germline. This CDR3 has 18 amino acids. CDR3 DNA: TGTGCCAGCAGCTTTGCACTAGCGGGAGACCCTAGCACAGATACGCAGTATTTT. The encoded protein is CASSFALAGDPSTDTQYF.

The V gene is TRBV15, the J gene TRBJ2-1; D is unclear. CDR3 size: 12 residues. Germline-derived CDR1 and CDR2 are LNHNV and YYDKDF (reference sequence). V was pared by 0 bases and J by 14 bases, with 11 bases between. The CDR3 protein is CATSRDSLRKFF. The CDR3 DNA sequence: TGTGCCACCAGCAGAGATTCACTGAGGAAGTTCTTC.

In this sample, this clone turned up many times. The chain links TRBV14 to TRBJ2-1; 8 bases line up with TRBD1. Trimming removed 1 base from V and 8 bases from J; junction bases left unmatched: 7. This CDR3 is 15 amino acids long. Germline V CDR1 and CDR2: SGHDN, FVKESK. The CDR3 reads CASSQGTGRVDEQFF. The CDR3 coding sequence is TGTGCCAGCAGCCAAGGGACAGGGCGAGTGGATGAGCAGTTCTTC. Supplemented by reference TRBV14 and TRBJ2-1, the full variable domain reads EAGVTQFPSHSVIEKGQTVTLRCDPISGHDNLYWYRRVMGKEIKFLLHFVKESKQDESGMPNNRFLAERTGGTYSTLKVQPAELEDSGVYFCASSQGTGRVDEQFFGPGTRLTVL.

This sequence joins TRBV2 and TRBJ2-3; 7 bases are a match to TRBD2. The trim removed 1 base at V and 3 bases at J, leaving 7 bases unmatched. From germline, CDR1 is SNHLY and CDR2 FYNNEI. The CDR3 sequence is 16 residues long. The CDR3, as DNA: TGTGCCAGCAGTGAAGGACGACCGCGGGGGACAGATACGCAGTATTTT. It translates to CASSEGRPRGTDTQYF. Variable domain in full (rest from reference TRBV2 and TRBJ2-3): EPEVTQTPSHQVTQMGQEVILRCVPISNHLYFYWYRQILGQKVEFLVSFYNNEISEKSEIFDDQFSVERPDGSNFTLKIRSTKLEDSAMYFCASSEGRPRGTDTQYFGPGTRLTVL.